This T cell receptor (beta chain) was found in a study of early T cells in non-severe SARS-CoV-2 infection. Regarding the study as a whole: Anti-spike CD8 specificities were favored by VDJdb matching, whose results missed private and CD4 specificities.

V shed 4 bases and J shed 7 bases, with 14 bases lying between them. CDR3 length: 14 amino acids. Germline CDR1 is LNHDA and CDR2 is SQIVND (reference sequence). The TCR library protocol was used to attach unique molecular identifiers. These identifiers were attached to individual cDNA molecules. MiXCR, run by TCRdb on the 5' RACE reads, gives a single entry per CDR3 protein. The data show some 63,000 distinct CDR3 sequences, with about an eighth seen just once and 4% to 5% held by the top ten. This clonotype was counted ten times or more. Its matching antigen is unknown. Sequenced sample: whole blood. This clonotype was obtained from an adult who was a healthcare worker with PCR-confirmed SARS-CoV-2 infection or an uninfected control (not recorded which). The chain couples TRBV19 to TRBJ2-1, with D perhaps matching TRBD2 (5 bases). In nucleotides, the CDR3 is TGTGCCAGTAGTAAGGCGGGCGCCCGGAATGAGCAGTTCTTC. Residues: CASSKAGARNEQFF.